Following are 10 T cell receptor beta chains from one sample sequenced in a study of blood T cell repertoires in COVID-19. The method was immunoSEQ multiplex PCR; TCRdb's version includes in-frame clones alone and lacks a portion of them. The sample lists about 120,000 clones, 70% to 80% occurring once. Sequenced material: peripheral blood. The receptors come from a man in his fifties or sixties with acute or convalescent COVID-19.

The V and J genes are TRBV28 and TRBJ1-5; 7 nucleotides line up with TRBD1. The CDR3 loop spans 18 amino acids. The trim removed 0 bases at V and 4 bases at J, leaving 12 bases unmatched. Germline assignment: CDR1 MDHEN and CDR2 SYDVKM. The CDR3 DNA reads as TGTGCCAGCAGTTTATGGGGTGGCCGGACAGGCCTTAATCAGCCCCAGCATTTT. Protein: CASSLWGGRTGLNQPQHF.

In this sample, this clone turned up once. The gene calls are TRBV3-1 (or the pseudogene TRBV3-2) and TRBJ2-1; TRBD1 agrees at 11 bases. Germline-derived CDR1 and CDR2 are LGHDT and YNNKEL (reference sequence). The CDR3 loop spans 11 amino acids. The junction had 3 bases not matched to a gene; V was cut back by 5 bases and J by 15 bases. CDR3 nucleotide sequence: TGTGCCAGCAGCGCGGACAGGGGGCCGTTCTTC. Its translation is CASSADRGPFF.

The chain links TRBV18 to TRBJ1-2, with D possibly matching TRBD1 (5 bases). The germline V gene encodes CDR1 KGHSH and CDR2 LQKENI. The CDR3 consists of 14 residues. Deletions cut 6 bases from V and 5 bases from J, with 16 bases between. CDR3 protein: CASSPEGWPYGYTF. In DNA form, the CDR3 reads TGTGCCAGCTCCCCGGAGGGGTGGCCGTATGGCTACACCTTC.

The chain is built from TRBV18 and TRBJ1-5; D remains unclear. Trimming removed 8 bases from V and 0 bases from J, with 14 bases in between. In germline, CDR1 is KGHSH, CDR2 LQKENI. The CDR3 length is 15 residues. CDR3 protein: CASAQSGDSNQPQHF. The CDR3 coding sequence is TGTGCCAGCGCCCAAAGTGGAGATAGCAATCAGCCCCAGCATTTT.

The chain uses TRBV13 and TRBJ1-1; 10 bases fit TRBD1. Germline V CDR1 and CDR2: PRHDT, FYEKMQ (reference sequence). V was clipped by 0 bases and J by 7 bases; unmatched bases: 5. The CDR3 runs to 15 residues. The CDR3 nucleotides are TGTGCCAGCAGCTTAGGGACAGGGGGCGCGAGTGAAGCTTTCTTT. Its translation is CASSLGTGGASEAFF.

The chain carries TRBV19 and TRBJ1-3, with D maybe TRBD1 (6 bases). CDR1 and CDR2 from the germline V gene are LNHDA and SQIVND (reference sequence). The CDR3 covers 16 residues. V was pared by 4 bases and J by 0 bases, with 13 bases between. This CDR3 reads CASSTSRGSSGNTIYF. In nucleotides, the CDR3 is TGTGCCAGTAGTACTTCCAGGGGAAGCTCTGGAAACACCATATATTTT.

V usage is TRBV18 and J usage is TRBJ1-3, with 9 positions matching TRBD1. With 4 bases clipped from V and 0 bases from J, the junction kept 4 bases outside the gene matches. The CDR3 has 16 residues. The germline CDR1 and CDR2 sequences are KGHSH and LQKENI. The CDR3 loop reads CASSLPTGGSGNTIYF. In DNA form, the CDR3 reads TGTGCCAGCTCACTACCGACAGGGGGCTCTGGAAACACCATATATTTT.

The genes are TRBV7-9 and TRBJ2-7, with D tentatively TRBD2 (5 bases). CDR3 length: 15 amino acids. Germline V gives CDR1 SEHNR, CDR2 FQNEAQ (reference sequence). V lost 4 bases and J lost 2, with 15 bases in between. CDR3 in amino acids: CASSSWGEAAYEQYF. CDR3 coding DNA: TGTGCCAGCAGCTCCTGGGGAGAGGCAGCCTACGAGCAGTACTTC.

CDR3 protein: CAWSAGAGYTF. As DNA, the CDR3 is TGTGCCTGGAGTGCTGGGGCCGGCTACACCTTC. The genes are TRBV30 and TRBJ1-2; D is possibly TRBD1 (5 bases). The CDR3 has 11 residues. The V gene lost 1 base and the J gene lost 8 bases, with 8 bases spanning the gap. Germline loops: CDR1 GTSNPN, CDR2 SVGIG (reference sequence).

The chain employs TRBV10-3 and TRBJ2-7, with a possible D match to TRBD1 (6 bases). V was shortened by 4 bases and J by 3 bases, with 10 bases between the two germline ends. This CDR3 is 13 amino acids long. Germline CDR1 ENHRY, CDR2 SYGVKD. Here the CDR3 reads CAISVGQGYEQYF. The CDR3 region has the DNA TGTGCCATCAGTGTGGGACAAGGCTACGAGCAGTACTTC.